Included here is one T cell receptor (beta chain) sequence, with context. Its target is unknown. The table came from immunoSEQ multiplex PCR; TCRdb's copy has only in-frame clones and leaves some out. The sample lists around 99,000 clones, roughly 84% occurring once. These data originate in a study of T cell responses to AZD1222 COVID-19 vaccine. Study as a whole: Second doses at about 4 or about 12 weeks were pooled.

Whole-study results and caveats: The study reported that nearly half of spike-specific TCRs target unmutated variant regions. AZD1222 recipients seropositive at baseline numbered only six or seven.

With 6 bases clipped from V and 0 bases from J, the junction kept 9 bases outside the gene matches. This CDR3 spans 16 amino acids. From germline, CDR1 is LNHDA and CDR2 SQIVND (reference sequence). The chain is built from TRBV19 and TRBJ2-3, with 7 bases lining up with TRBD2. The input for sequencing was peripheral blood, taken on day 0 of AZD1222 vaccination. The clonotype comes from an adult in good health. The CDR3 is CASSFIAGTSTDTQYF. The CDR3 DNA sequence: TGTGCCAGTAGCTTCATAGCGGGTACTAGCACAGATACGCAGTATTTT.